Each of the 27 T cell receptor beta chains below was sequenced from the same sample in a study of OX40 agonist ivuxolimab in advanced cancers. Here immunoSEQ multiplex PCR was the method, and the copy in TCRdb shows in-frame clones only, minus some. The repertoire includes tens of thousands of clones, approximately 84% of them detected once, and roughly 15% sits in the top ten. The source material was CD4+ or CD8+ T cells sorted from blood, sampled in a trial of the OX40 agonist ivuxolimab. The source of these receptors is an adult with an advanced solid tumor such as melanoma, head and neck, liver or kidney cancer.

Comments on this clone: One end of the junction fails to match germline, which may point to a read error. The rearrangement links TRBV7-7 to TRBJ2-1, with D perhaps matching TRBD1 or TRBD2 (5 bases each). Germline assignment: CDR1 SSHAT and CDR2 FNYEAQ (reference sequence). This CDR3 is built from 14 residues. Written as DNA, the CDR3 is TGTGCTAGCAGCTTAGCCCGGGACGCCGGAGAGCAGTTCTTC. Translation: CASSLARDAGEQFF.

The CDR3 nucleotides are TGCGCCAGCAGGCTGCAGGGGGACGAGCAGTACTTC. The encoded protein is CASRLQGDEQYF. This chain uses TRBV5-1 with TRBJ2-7; 7 bases line up with TRBD1. Trimming at V came to 5 bases and at J to 5 bases, leaving 4 bases not matched to a gene. This CDR3 is built from 12 residues. Germline values: CDR1 SGHRS, CDR2 YFSETQ.

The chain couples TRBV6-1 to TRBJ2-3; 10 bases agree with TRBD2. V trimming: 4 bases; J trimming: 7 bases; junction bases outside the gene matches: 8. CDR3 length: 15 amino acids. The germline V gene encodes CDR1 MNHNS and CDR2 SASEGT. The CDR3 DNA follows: TGTGCCAGCAGTGGACTTAGCGGGAGGTTAAATACGCAGTATTTT. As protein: CASSGLSGRLNTQYF.

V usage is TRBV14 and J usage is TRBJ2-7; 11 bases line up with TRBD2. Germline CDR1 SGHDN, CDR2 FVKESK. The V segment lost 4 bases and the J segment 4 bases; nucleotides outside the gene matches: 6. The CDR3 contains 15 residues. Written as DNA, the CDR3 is TGTGCCAGCAGCCGTAGCGGGAGGGACATATACGAGCAGTACTTC. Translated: CASSRSGRDIYEQYF.

The CDR3 sequence: CSVKRGSRVQETQYF. CDR3 sequence (DNA): TGCAGCGTGAAACGGGGGTCACGGGTCCAAGAGACCCAGTACTTC. The V call is TRBV29-1, the J call TRBJ2-5; tentatively, D is TRBD2 (6 bases). The germline V and J ends were trimmed by 6 bases and 1 base, with 18 bases remaining between them. Germline V gives CDR1 SQVTM, CDR2 ANQGSEA. The CDR3 extends over 15 amino acids.

This CDR3 reads CASSEGRARNQPQHF. CDR3 DNA: TGCGCCAGCAGCGAGGGAAGGGCACGCAATCAGCCCCAGCATTTT. V is TRBV5-1 and J is TRBJ1-5; D is unclear. Germline CDR1 is SGHRS and CDR2 is YFSETQ. The CDR3 runs to 15 residues. V was cut by 4 bases and J by 2 bases, with 13 bases left in between.

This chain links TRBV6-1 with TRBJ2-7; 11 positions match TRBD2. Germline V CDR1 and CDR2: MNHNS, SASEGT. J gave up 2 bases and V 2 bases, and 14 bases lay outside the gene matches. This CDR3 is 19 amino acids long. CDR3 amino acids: CASSERLLAGGGGTYEQYF. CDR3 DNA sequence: TGTGCCAGCAGTGAAAGGCTTCTAGCGGGAGGAGGTGGCACCTACGAGCAGTACTTC.

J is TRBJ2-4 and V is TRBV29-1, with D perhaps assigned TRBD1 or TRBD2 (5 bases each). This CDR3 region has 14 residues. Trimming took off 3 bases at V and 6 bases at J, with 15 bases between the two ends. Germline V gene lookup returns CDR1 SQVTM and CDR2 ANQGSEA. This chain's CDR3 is CSVDVGPGGNIQYF. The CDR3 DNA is TGCAGCGTTGACGTGGGGCCTGGGGGAAACATTCAGTACTTC.

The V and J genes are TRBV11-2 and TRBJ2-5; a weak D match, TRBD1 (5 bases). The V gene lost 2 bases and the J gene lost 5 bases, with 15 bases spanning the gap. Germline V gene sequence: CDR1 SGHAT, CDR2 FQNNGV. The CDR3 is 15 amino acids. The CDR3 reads CASSLQGGLGETQYF. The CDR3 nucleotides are TGTGCCAGCAGCTTACAGGGCGGCCTCGGGGAGACCCAGTACTTC.

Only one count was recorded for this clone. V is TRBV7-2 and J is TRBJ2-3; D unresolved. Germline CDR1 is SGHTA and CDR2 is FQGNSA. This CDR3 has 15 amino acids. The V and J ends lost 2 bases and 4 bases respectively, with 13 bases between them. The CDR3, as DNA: TGTGCCAGCAGCTTAAGTGGAGTTTTGGCAGATACGCAGTATTTT. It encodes CASSLSGVLADTQYF.

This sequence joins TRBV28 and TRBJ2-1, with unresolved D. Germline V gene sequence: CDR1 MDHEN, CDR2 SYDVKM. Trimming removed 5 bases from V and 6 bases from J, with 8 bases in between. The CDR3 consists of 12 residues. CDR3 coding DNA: TGTGCCAGCAGTCCACCCCTCAATGAGCAGTTCTTC. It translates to CASSPPLNEQFF.

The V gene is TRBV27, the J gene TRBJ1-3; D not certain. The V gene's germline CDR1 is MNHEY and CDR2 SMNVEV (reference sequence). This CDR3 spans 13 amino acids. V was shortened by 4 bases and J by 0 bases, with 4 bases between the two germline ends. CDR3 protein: CASSSFSGNTIYF. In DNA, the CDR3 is TGTGCCAGCAGTTCGTTCTCTGGAAACACCATATATTTT.

Here the CDR3 reads CASSSWSLAGVSYF. The CDR3 DNA reads TGTGCCAGCAGTTCCTGGAGTCTAGCGGGAGTATCGTACTTC. This rearrangement joins TRBV28 to TRBJ2-7; TRBD2 aligns across 10 bases. The ends lost 4 bases at V and 12 bases at J; junction bases unmatched: 12. Germline CDR1 and CDR2: MDHEN and SYDVKM. The CDR3 contains 14 residues.

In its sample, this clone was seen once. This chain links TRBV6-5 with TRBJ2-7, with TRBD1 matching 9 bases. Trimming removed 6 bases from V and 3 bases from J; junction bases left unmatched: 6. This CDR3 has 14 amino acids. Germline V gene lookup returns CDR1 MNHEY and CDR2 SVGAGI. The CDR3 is CASSRDREVYEQYF. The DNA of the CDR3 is TGTGCCAGCAGCCGGGACAGGGAAGTCTACGAGCAGTACTTC.

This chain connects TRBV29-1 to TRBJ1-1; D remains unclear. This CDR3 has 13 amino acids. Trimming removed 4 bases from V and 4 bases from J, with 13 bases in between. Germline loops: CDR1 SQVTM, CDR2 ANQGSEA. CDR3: CSVGAAPSTEAFF. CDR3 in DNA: TGCAGCGTTGGGGCAGCTCCCTCCACTGAAGCTTTCTTT.

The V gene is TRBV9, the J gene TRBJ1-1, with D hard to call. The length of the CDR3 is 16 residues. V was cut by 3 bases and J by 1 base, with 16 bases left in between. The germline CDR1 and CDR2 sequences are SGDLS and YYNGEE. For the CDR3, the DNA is TGTGCCAGCAGCGCCACACTCCGGGGTGCGAACACTGAAGCTTTCTTT. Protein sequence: CASSATLRGANTEAFF.

This CDR3 reads CSVGTGFLETQYF. CDR3 coding DNA: TGCAGCGTTGGGACAGGGTTCCTCGAGACCCAGTACTTC. The V call is TRBV29-1, the J call TRBJ2-5; 8 nucleotides line up with TRBD1. CDR1 SQVTM and CDR2 ANQGSEA come from the germline V gene. Losses at the gene ends were 4 bases for V and 5 bases for J; bases not matched to a gene: 6. The CDR3 is made up of 13 amino acids.

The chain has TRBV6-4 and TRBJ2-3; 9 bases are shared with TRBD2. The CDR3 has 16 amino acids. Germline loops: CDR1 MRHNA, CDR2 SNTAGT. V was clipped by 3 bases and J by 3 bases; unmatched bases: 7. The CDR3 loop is CASSELAGWGTDTQYF. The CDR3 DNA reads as TGTGCCAGCAGTGAACTAGCGGGCTGGGGTACAGATACGCAGTATTTT.

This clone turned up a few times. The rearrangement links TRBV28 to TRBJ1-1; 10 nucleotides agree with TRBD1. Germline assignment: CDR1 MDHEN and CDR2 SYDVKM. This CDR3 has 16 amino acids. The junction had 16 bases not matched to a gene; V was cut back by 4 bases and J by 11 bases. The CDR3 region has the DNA TGTGCCAGCAGTTCCATTCCCTACCGACAGGGGGCGCGGGCTTTCTTT. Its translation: CASSSIPYRQGARAFF.

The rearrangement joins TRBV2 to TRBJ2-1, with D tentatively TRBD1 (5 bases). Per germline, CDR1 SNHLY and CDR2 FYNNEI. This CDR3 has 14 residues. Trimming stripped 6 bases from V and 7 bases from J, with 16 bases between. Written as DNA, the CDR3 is TGTGCCAGCAGCAGGGTCCCCAAGGGAAATGAGCAGTTCTTC. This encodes CASSRVPKGNEQFF.

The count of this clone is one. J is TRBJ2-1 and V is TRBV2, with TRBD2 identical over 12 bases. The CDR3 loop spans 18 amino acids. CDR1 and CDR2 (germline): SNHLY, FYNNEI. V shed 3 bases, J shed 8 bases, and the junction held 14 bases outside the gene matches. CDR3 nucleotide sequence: TGTGCCAGCAGTGACACTAGCGGGAGGAGGATTGATGACGATGAGCAGTTCTTC. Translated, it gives CASSDTSGRRIDDDEQFF. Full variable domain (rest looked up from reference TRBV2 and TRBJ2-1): EPEVTQTPSHQVTQMGQEVILRCVPISNHLYFYWYRQILGQKVEFLVSFYNNEISEKSEIFDDQFSVERPDGSNFTLKIRSTKLEDSAMYFCASSDTSGRRIDDDEQFFGPGTRLTVL.

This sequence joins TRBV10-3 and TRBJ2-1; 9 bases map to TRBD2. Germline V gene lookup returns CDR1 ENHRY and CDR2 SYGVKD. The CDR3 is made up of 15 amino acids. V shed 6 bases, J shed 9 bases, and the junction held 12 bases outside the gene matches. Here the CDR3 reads CAISPRLAASGEQFF. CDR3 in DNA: TGTGCCATCAGCCCAAGACTAGCGGCCTCGGGTGAGCAGTTCTTC.

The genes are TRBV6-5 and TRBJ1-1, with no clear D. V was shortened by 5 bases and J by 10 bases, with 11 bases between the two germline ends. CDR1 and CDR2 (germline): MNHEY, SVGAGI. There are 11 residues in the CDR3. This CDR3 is CASSGRKGAFF. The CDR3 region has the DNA TGTGCCAGCAGTGGACGGAAGGGAGCTTTCTTT.

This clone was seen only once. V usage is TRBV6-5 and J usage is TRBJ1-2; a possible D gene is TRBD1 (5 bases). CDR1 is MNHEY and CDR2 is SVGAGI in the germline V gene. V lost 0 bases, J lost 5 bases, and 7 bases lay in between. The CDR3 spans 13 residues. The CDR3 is CASSYSDRYGYTF. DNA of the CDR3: TGTGCCAGCAGTTACTCTGACAGATATGGCTACACCTTC.

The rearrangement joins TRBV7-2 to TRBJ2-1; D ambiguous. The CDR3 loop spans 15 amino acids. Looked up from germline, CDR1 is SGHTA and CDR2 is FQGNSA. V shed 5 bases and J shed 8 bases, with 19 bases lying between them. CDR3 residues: CASSRFYPPLDEQFF. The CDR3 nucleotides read TGTGCCAGCAGCCGATTTTACCCGCCGTTGGATGAGCAGTTCTTC. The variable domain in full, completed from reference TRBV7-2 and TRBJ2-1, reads GAGVSQSPSNKVTEKGKDVELRCDPISGHTALYWYRQSLGQGLEFLIYFQGNSAPDKSGLPSDRFSAERTGGSVSTLTIQRTQQEDSAVYLCASSRFYPPLDEQFFGPGTRLTVL.

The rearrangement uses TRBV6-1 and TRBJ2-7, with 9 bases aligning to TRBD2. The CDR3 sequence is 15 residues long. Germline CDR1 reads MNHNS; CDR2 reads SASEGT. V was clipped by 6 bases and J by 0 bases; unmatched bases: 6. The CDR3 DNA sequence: TGTGCCAGCAGGGCACTAGCGGGTTCCTCCTACGAGCAGTACTTC. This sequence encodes CASRALAGSSYEQYF.

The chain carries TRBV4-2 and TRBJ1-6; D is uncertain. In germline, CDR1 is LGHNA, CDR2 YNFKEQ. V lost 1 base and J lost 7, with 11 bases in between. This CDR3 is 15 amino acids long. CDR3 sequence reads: CASSQARPGNSPLHF. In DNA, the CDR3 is TGTGCCAGCAGCCAAGCCCGCCCGGGGAATTCACCCCTCCACTTT.